This T cell receptor (beta chain) was captured by sequencing in a study of OX40 agonist ivuxolimab in advanced cancers. V lost 0 bases and J 0 bases, leaving 18 bases between the germline ends. This CDR3 has 19 residues. The germline V gene has CDR1 ENHRY and CDR2 SYGVKD. Only in-frame clones appear in the TCRdb table, and some are missing; sequencing was by immunoSEQ multiplex PCR. The sample consists of 95,000 to 100,000 clones, roughly four fifths of them appearing once. About this clone itself: Within the sample, other DNA sequences also encode this same CDR3.

The TCR was taken from an adult with an advanced solid tumor such as melanoma, head and neck, liver or kidney cancer. The chain links TRBV10-3 to TRBJ2-4; D gene unclear. The sample in question was CD4+ or CD8+ T cells sorted from blood, obtained in a trial of the OX40 agonist ivuxolimab. Here the CDR3 DNA reads TGTGCCATCAGTGAGTCGCCGTCCAGAAAAATTCTAGCCAAAAACATTCAGTACTTC. Its protein is CAISESPSRKILAKNIQYF.